A selection of T cell receptor beta chains follows, all from one sample in a study of human T cells and chemical hapten exposure. TCRdb fed the RACE reads into MiXCR, producing one record per CDR3 protein. Of 85,000 to 120,000 distinct CDR3 sequences detected, around 12% appear once; the ten largest clones hold 1.6%. The material was whole blood, obtained in connection with sensitization to the hapten diphenylcyclopropenone (DPC). All receptors come from a woman aged 50 to 65 with alopecia areata. Some clones in this sample may be carry-over from other donors' samples. Each CDR3 is given with its conserved first and last residue. D genes are given only for firm matches. Rows give clone size only sometimes, using once, few, many, or a class for an expanded clone.

TRBV27	NA	NA	TRBJ1-5	TGTACCAGCAGTCTTACGTGGGACAACAATCAGCCCCAGCATTTT	CTSSLTWDNNQPQHF
TRBV20-1	NA	few	TRBJ1-2	TGCAGTGCGGCGGGGCCTAACTATGGCTACACCTTC	CSAAGPNYGYTF
TRBV6-2/TRBV6-3	TRBD1	NA	TRBJ2-7	TGTGCCAGCAGAGGGGGCGGCTCCTACGAGCAGTACTTC	CASRGGGSYEQYF
TRBV29-1	NA	few	TRBJ2-5	TGCAGCGTTGAAGATCCGGAGGGGGGGCTCCAAGAGACCCAGTACTTC	CSVEDPEGGLQETQYF
TRBV2	TRBD1	few	TRBJ1-6	TGTGCCAGCAGCCCCAGGACAGGGATTAATTCACCCCTCCACTTT	CASSPRTGINSPLHF
TRBV28	TRBD1	NA	TRBJ1-2	TGTGCCAGCAGTTCACAGGGGGCCTATGGCTACACCTTC	CASSSQGAYGYTF
TRBV19	NA	few	TRBJ1-4	TGTGCCAGTAGTATGAGCGATACTAATGAAAAACTGTTTTTT	CASSMSDTNEKLFF
TRBV28	NA	NA	TRBJ1-2	TGTGCCAGCAGCGCACCGGGACTCCTCTATGGCTACACCTTC	CASSAPGLLYGYTF
TRBV19	NA	NA	TRBJ1-5	TGTGCCAGTAGTATAGCGGGCAGGTTCAATCAGCCCCAGCATTTT	CASSIAGRFNQPQHF
TRBV18	NA	many	TRBJ2-5	TGTGCCAGCTCACCATCCCGAGGGACACAAGAGACCCAGTACTTC	CASSPSRGTQETQYF
TRBV28	NA	few	TRBJ1-5	TGTGCCAGCAGACGTTACAGGGATCAGCCCCAGCATTTT	CASRRYRDQPQHF
TRBV18	NA	many	TRBJ1-4	TGTGCCAGCTCACCGGACAGAAATGAAAAACTGTTTTTT	CASSPDRNEKLFF
TRBV7-2	TRBD2	few	TRBJ2-4	TGTGCCAGCAGCTCCCTAGCGGGAGGTTTAGCGAAAAACATTCAGTACTTC	CASSSLAGGLAKNIQYF
TRBV5-1	TRBD2	NA	TRBJ2-2	TGCGCCAGCAGCATGGCAGTTAGCGGGGGGAACACCGGGGAGCTGTTTTTT	CASSMAVSGGNTGELFF
TRBV6-1	TRBD1	few	TRBJ2-7	TGTGCCAGCAGTGATCCGGGACAGAAGGCCTACGAGCAGTACTTC	CASSDPGQKAYEQYF
TRBV18	NA	NA	TRBJ2-1	TGTGCCAGCTCACCACCAAAAACGGGGGCGAATGAGCAGTTCTTC	CASSPPKTGANEQFF
TRBV2	NA	few	TRBJ1-3	TGTGCCAGCAGTGAAGATATAGGAAACACCATATATTTT	CASSEDIGNTIYF
TRBV4-2	NA	NA	TRBJ2-7	TGTGCCAGCAGCCAAGCACTCTCCGGGGGCGCTTCCTACGAGCAGTACTTC	CASSQALSGGASYEQYF
TRBV12-3/TRBV12-4	NA	NA	TRBJ1-1	TGTGCCAGCAGACCCCTATCGGGGGAGAAGAACACTGAAGCTTTCTTT	CASRPLSGEKNTEAFF
TRBV12-3/TRBV12-4	NA	many	TRBJ1-4	TGTGCCAGCAGTGGTCAGGGGCTCACTAATGAAAAACTGTTTTTT	CASSGQGLTNEKLFF
TRBV4-3	NA	NA	TRBJ1-5	TGCGCCAGCAGCCAAGACCCCTATTGGCAGCCCCAGCATTTT	CASSQDPYWQPQHF
TRBV5-8	NA	NA	TRBJ2-7	TGTGCCAGCAGCAGAGGACAGTTGATCTACGAGCAGTACTTC	CASSRGQLIYEQYF
TRBV4-2	NA	few	TRBJ1-1	TGTGCCAGCAGCCAAGAAATGCGACAGCTAATCTCTAGTGAAGCTTTCTTT	CASSQEMRQLISSEAFF
TRBV6-2/TRBV6-3	TRBD1	few	TRBJ1-1	TGTGCCAGCAGTTCCAGGGGGCGATCTGAAGCTTTCTTT	CASSSRGRSEAFF
TRBV11-3	NA	NA	TRBJ2-3	TGTGCCAGCCAGGACGGACCTAGCACAGATACGCAGTATTTT	CASQDGPSTDTQYF
TRBV6-1	NA	many	TRBJ2-7	TGTGCCAGCAGTAACCCGGCCCGGGACGGGGCCTACGAGCAGTACTTC	CASSNPARDGAYEQYF
TRBV19	NA	NA	TRBJ2-3	TGTGCCAGTGCGACTTTAACCCGGGATACGCAGTATTTT	CASATLTRDTQYF
TRBV28	NA	NA	TRBJ1-2	TGTGCCAGCAGCAGCGAGGGGGTTGGCTATGGCTACACCTTC	CASSSEGVGYGYTF
TRBV2	NA	NA	TRBJ2-2	TGTGCCAGCAGTGAACGCGGGGCATCGGGTACCGGGGAGCTGTTTTTT	CASSERGASGTGELFF
TRBV12-3/TRBV12-4	TRBD1	NA	TRBJ1-1	TGTGCCAGCAGTAGACGACAGGGGGCTTCTACTGAAGCTTTCTTT	CASSRRQGASTEAFF
TRBV7-8	TRBD1	few	TRBJ1-5	TGTGCCAGCAGCTTGGGGGGACAGTTTAGCAATCAGCCCCAGCATTTT	CASSLGGQFSNQPQHF
TRBV29-1	NA	NA	TRBJ2-4	TGCAGCGTTGTGGAGGACTGGGTAAAAAACATTCAGTACTTC	CSVVEDWVKNIQYF